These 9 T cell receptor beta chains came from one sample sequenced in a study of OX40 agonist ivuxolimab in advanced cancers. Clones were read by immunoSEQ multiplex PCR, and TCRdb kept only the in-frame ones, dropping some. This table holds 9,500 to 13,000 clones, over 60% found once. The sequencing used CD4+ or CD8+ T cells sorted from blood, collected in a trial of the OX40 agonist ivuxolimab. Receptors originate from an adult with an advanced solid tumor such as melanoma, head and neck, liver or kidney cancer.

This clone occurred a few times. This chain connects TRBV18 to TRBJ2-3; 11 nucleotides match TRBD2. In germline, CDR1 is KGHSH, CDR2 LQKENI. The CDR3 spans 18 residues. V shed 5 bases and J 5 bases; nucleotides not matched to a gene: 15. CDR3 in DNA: TGTGCCAGCTCAGGCACCAGACTAGCGGGGCCCCAGGGAGATACGCAGTATTTT. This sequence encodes CASSGTRLAGPQGDTQYF.

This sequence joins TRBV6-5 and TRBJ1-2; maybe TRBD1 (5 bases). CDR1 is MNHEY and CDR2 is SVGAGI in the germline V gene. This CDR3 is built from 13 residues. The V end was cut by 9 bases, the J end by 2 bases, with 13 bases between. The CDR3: CASGSGSNYGYTF. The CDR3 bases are TGTGCCAGTGGGTCAGGGTCGAACTATGGCTACACCTTC.

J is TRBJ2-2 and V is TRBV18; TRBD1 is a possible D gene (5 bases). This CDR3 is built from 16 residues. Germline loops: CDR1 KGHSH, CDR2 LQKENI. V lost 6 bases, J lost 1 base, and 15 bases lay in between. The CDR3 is CASSPVQVLNTGELFF. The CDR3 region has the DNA TGTGCCAGCTCGCCCGTACAGGTCCTGAACACCGGGGAGCTGTTTTTT.

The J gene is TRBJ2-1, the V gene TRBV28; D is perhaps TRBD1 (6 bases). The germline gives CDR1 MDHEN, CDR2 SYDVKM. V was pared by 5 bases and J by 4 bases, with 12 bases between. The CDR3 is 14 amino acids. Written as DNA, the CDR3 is TGTGCCAGCAGTCGAGAGGACAGTTACAATGAGCAGTTCTTC. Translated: CASSREDSYNEQFF.

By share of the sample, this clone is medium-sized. As DNA, the CDR3 is TGTGCCAGCAGCCCGGGACAGGGAGCGCAGTATTTT. It specifies CASSPGQGAQYF. The rearrangement joins TRBV7-8 to TRBJ2-3, with 9 positions matching TRBD1. CDR1 is SGHVS, CDR2 FQNEAQ, per germline. V dropped 5 bases and J dropped 10; count of bases not matched to a gene: 4. This CDR3 has 12 amino acids. Complete variable domain (other parts from reference TRBV7-8 and TRBJ2-3): GAGVSQSPRYKVAKRGQDVALRCDPISGHVSLFWYQQALGQGPEFLTYFQNEAQLDKSGLPSDRFFAERPEGSVSTLKIQRTQQEDSAVYLCASSPGQGAQYFGPGTRLTVL.

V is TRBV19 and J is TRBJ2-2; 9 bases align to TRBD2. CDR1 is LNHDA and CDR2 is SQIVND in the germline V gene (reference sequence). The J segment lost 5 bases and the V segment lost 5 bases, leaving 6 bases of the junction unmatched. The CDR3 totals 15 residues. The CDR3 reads CASSPTRGGTGELFF. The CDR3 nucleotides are TGTGCCAGTAGTCCTACGCGGGGGGGTACCGGGGAGCTGTTTTTT.

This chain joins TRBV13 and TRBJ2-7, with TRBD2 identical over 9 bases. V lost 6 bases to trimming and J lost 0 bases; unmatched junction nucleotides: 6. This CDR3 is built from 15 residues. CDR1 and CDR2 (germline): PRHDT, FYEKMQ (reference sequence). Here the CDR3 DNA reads TGTGCCAGCAGTCTACTAGCGGGCCTCTCCTACGAGCAGTACTTC. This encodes CASSLLAGLSYEQYF.

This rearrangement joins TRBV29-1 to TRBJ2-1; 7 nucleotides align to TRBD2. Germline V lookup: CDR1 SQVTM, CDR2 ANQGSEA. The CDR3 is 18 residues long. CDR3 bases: TGCTGCTTTGAAGGTGGGGGAGGGGCAGGAGGTTCCTACAATGAGCAGTTCTTC. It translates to CCFEGGGGAGGSYNEQFF.

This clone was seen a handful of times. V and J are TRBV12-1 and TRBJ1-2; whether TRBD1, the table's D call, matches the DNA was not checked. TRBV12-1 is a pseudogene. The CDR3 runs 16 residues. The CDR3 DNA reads TGTGCCAGCAGCTTTCCATTAACAGGGATTAACTATGGCTACACCTTC. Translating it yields CASSFPLTGINYGYTF.